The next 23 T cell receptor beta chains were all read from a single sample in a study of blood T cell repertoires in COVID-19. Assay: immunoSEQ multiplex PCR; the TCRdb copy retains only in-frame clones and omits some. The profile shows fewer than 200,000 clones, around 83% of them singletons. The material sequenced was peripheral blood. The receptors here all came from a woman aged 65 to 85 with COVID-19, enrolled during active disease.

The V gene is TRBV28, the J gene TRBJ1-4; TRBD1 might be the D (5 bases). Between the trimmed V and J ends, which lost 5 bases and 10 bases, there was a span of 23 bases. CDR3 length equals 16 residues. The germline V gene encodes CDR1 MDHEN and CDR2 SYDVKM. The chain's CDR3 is CASSPSTPAGGGKLFF. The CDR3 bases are TGTGCCAGCAGTCCTAGTACCCCAGCCGGGGGAGGAAAACTGTTTTTT. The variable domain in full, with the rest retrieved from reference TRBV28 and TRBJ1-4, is DVKVTQSSRYLVKRTGEKVFLECVQDMDHENMFWYRQDPGLGLRLIYFSYDVKMKEKGDIPEGYSVSREKKERFSLILESASTNQTSMYLCASSPSTPAGGGKLFFGSGTQLSVL.

CDR3 sequence (DNA): TGTGCCAGCAGTTTGGGACAGAACTCTGGAAACACCATATATTTT. It translates to CASSLGQNSGNTIYF. The V gene is TRBV28, the J gene TRBJ1-3; TRBD1 matches 7 bases. The ends lost 3 bases at V and 0 bases at J; junction bases unmatched: 2. In germline, CDR1 is MDHEN, CDR2 SYDVKM. CDR3 size: 15 residues.

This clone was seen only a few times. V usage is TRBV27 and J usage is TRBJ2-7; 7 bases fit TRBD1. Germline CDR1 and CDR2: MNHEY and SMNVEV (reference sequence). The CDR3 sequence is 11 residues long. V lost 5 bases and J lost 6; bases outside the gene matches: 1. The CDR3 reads CASSTGVEQYF. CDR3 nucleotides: TGTGCCAGCAGTACAGGGGTCGAGCAGTACTTC.

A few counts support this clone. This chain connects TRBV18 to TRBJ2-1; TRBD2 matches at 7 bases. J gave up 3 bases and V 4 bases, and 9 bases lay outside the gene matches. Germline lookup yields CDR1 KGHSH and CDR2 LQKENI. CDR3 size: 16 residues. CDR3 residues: CASSLLAPTGYNEQFF. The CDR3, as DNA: TGTGCCAGCTCACTACTAGCGCCAACGGGCTACAATGAGCAGTTCTTC.

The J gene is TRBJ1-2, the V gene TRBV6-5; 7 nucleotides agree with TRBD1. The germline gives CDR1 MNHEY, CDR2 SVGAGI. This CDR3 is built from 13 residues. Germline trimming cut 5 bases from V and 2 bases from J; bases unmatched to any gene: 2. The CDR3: CASSPRGNYGYTF. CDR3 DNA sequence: TGTGCCAGCAGTCCCAGGGGGAACTATGGCTACACCTTC.

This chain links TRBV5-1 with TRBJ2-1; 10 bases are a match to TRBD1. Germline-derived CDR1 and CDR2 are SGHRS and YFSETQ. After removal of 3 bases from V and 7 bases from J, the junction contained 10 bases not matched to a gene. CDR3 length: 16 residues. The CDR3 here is CASSWRIGTGVNEQFF. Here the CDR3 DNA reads TGCGCCAGCAGCTGGCGAATCGGGACAGGGGTAAATGAGCAGTTCTTC. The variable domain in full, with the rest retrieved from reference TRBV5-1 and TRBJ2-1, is KAGVTQTPRYLIKTRGQQVTLSCSPISGHRSVSWYQQTPGQGLQFLFEYFSETQRNKGNFPGRFSGRQFSNSRSEMNVSTLELGDSALYLCASSWRIGTGVNEQFFGPGTRLTVL.

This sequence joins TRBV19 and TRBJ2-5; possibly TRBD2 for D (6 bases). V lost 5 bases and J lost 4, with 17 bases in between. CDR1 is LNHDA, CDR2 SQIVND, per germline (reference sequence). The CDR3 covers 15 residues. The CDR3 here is CASSPRDSKLETQYF. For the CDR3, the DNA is TGTGCCAGTAGTCCTCGGGACTCTAAGCTAGAGACCCAGTACTTC.

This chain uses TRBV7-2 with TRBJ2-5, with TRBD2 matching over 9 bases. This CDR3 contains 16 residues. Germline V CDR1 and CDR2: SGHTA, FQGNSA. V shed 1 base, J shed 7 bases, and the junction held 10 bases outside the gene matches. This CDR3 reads CASSLVASGTARTQYF. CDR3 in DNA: TGTGCCAGCAGCTTAGTGGCTAGCGGGACCGCTCGGACCCAGTACTTC.

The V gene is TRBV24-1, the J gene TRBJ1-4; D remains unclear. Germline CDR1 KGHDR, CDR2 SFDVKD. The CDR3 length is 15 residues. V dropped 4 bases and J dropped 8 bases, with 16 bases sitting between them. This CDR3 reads CATSDATRLGEKLFF. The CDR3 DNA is TGTGCCACCAGTGACGCGACACGCCTTGGGGAAAAACTGTTTTTT.

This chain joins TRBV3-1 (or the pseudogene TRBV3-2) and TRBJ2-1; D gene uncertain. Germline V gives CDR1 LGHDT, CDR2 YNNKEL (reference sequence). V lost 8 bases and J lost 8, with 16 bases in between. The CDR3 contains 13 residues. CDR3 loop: CASGRYFTDEQFF. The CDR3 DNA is TGTGCCAGCGGCCGGTATTTTACTGATGAGCAGTTCTTC.

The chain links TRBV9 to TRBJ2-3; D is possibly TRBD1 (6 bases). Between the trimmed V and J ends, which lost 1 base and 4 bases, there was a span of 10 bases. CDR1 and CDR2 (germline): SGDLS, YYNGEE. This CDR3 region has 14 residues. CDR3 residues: CASSVLGASDTQYF. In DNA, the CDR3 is TGTGCCAGCAGCGTATTGGGGGCCTCAGATACGCAGTATTTT.

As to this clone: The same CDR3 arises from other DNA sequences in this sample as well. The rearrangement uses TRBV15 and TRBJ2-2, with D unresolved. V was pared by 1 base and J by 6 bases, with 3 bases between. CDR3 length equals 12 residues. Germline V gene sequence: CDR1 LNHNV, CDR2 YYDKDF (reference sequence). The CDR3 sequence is CATSRVAGELFF. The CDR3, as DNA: TGTGCCACCAGCAGAGTAGCCGGGGAGCTGTTTTTT. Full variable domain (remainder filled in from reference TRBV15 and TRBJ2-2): DAMVIQNPRYQVTQFGKPVTLSCSQTLNHNVMYWYQQKSSQAPKLLFHYYDKDFNNEADTPDNFQSRRPNTSFCFLDIRSPGLGDTAMYLCATSRVAGELFFGEGSRLTVL.

The DNA of the CDR3 is TGTGCCAGCAGCTTTGAAACAGGCTACTCTGGAAACACCATATATTTT. Residues: CASSFETGYSGNTIYF. The chain employs TRBV7-2 and TRBJ1-3; perhaps TRBD1 as D (5 bases). In germline, CDR1 is SGHTA, CDR2 FQGNSA. V gave up 3 bases and J gave up 0 bases, with 12 bases separating them. CDR3 size: 16 residues.

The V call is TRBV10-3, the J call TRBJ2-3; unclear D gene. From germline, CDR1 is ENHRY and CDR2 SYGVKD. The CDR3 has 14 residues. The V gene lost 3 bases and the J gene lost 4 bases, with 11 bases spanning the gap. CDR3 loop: CAISDESSSDTQYF. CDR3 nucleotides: TGTGCCATCAGTGATGAGAGTAGCTCAGATACGCAGTATTTT.

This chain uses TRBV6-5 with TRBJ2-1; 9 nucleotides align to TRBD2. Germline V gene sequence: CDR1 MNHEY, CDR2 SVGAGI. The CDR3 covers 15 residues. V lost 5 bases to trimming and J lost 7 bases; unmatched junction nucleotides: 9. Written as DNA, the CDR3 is TGTGCCAGCAGTCGAGGGGGGACTAGCAGAAATGAGCAGTTCTTC. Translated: CASSRGGTSRNEQFF.

CDR3 loop: CASSLEGAYNEQFF. The CDR3 DNA reads as TGCGCCAGCAGCTTAGAGGGGGCCTACAATGAGCAGTTCTTC. This chain joins TRBV5-1 and TRBJ2-1; weak D call: TRBD1 (6 bases). V was shortened by 2 bases and J by 2 bases, with 8 bases between the two germline ends. The germline CDR1 and CDR2 sequences are SGHRS and YFSETQ. This CDR3 is 14 amino acids long.

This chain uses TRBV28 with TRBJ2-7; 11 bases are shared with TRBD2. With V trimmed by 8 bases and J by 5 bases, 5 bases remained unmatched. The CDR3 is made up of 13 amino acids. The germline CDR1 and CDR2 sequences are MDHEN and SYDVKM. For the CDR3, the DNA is TGTGCCAGCCTACTAGCGGGAGAACACGAGCAGTACTTC. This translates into CASLLAGEHEQYF.

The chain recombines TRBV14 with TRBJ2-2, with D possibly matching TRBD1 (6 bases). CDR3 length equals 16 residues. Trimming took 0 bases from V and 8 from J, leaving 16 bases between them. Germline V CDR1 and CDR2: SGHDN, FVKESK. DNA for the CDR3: TGTGCCAGCAGCCAAGATTTCGGACAGCTTAAGGGGGAGCTGTTTTTT. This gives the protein CASSQDFGQLKGELFF.

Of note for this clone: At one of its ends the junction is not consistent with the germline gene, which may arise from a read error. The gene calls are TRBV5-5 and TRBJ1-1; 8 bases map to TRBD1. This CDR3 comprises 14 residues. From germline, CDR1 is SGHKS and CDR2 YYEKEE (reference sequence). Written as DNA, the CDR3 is TGTGCCAGCAGCCGACGGACAGGGAACTCTGAAGCTTTCTTT. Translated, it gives CASSRRTGNSEAFF.

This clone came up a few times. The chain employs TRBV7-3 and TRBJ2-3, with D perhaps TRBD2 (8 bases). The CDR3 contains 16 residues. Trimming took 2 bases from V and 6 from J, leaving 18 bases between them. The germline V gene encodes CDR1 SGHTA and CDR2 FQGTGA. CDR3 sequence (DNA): TGTGCCAGCAGCTTAGGGATTCGGGAGGGGGCGGATACGCAGTATTTT. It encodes CASSLGIREGADTQYF. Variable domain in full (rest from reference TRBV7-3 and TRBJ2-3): GAGVSQTPSNKVTEKGKYVELRCDPISGHTALYWYRQSLGQGPEFLIYFQGTGAADDSGLPNDRFFAVRPEGSVSTLKIQRTERGDSAVYLCASSLGIREGADTQYFGPGTRLTVL.

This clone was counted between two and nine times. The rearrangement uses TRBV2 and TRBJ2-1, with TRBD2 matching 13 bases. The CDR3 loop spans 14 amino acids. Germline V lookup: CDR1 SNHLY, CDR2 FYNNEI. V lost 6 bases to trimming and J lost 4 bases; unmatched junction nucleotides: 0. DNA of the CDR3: TGTGCCAGCAGGGGACTAGCGGGATACAATGAGCAGTTCTTC. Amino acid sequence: CASRGLAGYNEQFF. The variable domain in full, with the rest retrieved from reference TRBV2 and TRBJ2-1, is EPEVTQTPSHQVTQMGQEVILRCVPISNHLYFYWYRQILGQKVEFLVSFYNNEISEKSEIFDDQFSVERPDGSNFTLKIRSTKLEDSAMYFCASRGLAGYNEQFFGPGTRLTVL.

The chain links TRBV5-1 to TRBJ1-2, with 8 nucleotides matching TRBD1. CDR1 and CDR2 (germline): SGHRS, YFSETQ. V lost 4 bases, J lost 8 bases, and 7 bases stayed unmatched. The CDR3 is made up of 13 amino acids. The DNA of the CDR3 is TGCGCCAGCAGCGAACAGACAGGGGACGGCTACACCTTC. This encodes CASSEQTGDGYTF.

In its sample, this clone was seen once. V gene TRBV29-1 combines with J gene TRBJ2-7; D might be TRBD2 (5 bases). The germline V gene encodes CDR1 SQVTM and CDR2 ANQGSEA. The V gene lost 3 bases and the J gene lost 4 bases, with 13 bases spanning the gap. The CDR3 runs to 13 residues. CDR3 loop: CSVEAGLGYEQYF. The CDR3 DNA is TGCAGCGTTGAGGCGGGCCTTGGGTACGAGCAGTACTTC.